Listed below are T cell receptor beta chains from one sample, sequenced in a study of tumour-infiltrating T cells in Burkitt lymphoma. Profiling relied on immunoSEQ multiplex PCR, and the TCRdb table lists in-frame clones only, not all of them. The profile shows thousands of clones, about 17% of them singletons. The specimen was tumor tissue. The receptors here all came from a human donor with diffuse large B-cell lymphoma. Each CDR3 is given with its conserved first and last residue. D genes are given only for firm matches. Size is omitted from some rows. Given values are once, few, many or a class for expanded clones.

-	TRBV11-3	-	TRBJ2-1	CASSLDWFSYNEQFF	TGTGCCAGCAGCTTAGATTGGTTCTCCTACAATGAGCAGTTCTTC
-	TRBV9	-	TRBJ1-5	CASSVGQGSNQPQHF	TGTGCCAGCAGCGTAGGGCAGGGAAGCAATCAGCCCCAGCATTTT
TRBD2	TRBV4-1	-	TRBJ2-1	CASSQDQSTLAGDYNEQFF	TGCGCCAGCAGCCAAGACCAGAGTACACTAGCGGGAGACTACAATGAGCAGTTCTTC
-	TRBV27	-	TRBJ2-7	CASSLSRQGHEQYF	TGTGCCAGCAGTTTATCTCGGCAGGGCCACGAGCAGTACTTC
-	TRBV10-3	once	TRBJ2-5	CATLDRGAKQYF	TGTGCCACCTTGGATAGGGGAGCGAAGCAGTACTTC
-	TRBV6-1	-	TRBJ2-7	CASSEEVAEQYF	TGTGCCAGCAGTGAAGAGGTAGCCGAGCAGTACTTC
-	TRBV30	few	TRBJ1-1	CACVWGAYNTEAFF	TGTGCCTGCGTTTGGGGGGCCTATAACACTGAAGCTTTCTTT
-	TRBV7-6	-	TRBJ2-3	CASSPGYTDTQYF	TGTGCCAGCAGCCCGGGATACACAGATACGCAGTATTTT
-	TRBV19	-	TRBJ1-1	CASQWDGERGEAFF	TGTGCCAGCCAGTGGGACGGGGAGCGTGGGGAAGCTTTCTTT
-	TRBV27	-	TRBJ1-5	CASSLSRIDSNQPQHF	TGTGCCAGCAGTTTATCGAGGATCGATAGCAATCAGCCCCAGCATTTT
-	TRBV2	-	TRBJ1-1	CASTPDRHNTEAFF	TGTGCCAGCACTCCCGACAGACATAACACTGAAGCTTTCTTT
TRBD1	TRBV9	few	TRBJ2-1	CASSVAKGARDEQFF	TGTGCCAGCAGCGTAGCGAAGGGGGCGCGTGATGAGCAGTTCTTC
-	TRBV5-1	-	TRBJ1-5	CASSLYGGSQPQHF	TGCGCCAGCAGCTTGTATGGTGGTTCTCAGCCCCAGCATTTT
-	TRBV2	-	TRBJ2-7	CASSESRAYEQYF	TGTGCCAGCAGTGAATCCAGAGCCTACGAGCAGTACTTC
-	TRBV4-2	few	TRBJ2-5	CASSHQLEPLQETQYF	TGTGCCAGCAGCCACCAATTGGAGCCCCTTCAAGAGACCCAGTACTTC
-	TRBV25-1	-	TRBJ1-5	CASSPTGVPQPQHF	TGTGCCAGCAGTCCCACGGGGGTACCTCAGCCCCAGCATTTT
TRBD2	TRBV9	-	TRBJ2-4	CASSVGAGVGKNIQYF	TGTGCCAGCAGCGTAGGAGCGGGAGTGGGCAAAAACATTCAGTACTTC
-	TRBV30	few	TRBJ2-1	CAWSTPNNEQFF	TGTGCCTGGAGTACGCCGAACAATGAGCAGTTCTTC
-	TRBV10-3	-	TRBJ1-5	CAIGGSNQPQHF	TGTGCCATTGGGGGCAGCAATCAGCCCCAGCATTTT
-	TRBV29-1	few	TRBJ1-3	CSAFRASGNTIYF	TGCAGCGCCTTCAGGGCCTCTGGAAACACCATATATTTT
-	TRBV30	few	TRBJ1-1	CAWSVRTPNTEAFF	TGTGCCTGGAGTGTACGGACACCGAACACTGAAGCTTTCTTT
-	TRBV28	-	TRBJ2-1	CASSLPGVNEQFF	TGTGCCAGCAGTTTGCCAGGGGTAAATGAGCAGTTCTTC
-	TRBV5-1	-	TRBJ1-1	CASSFDTLSTEAFF	TGCGCCAGCAGCTTCGACACGCTGAGCACTGAAGCTTTCTTT
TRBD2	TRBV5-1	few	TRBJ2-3	CASSLASAGADTQYF	TGCGCCAGCAGCTTGGCCTCTGCGGGAGCGGATACGCAGTATTTT
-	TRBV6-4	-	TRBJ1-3	CASSDSRDGGNTIYF	TGTGCCAGCAGTGACTCGAGGGACGGTGGAAACACCATATATTTT
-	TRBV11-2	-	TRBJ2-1	CASAGGYTYNEQFF	TGTGCCAGCGCCGGGGGATATACCTACAATGAGCAGTTCTTC
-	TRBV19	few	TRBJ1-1	CASSIRGLNTEAFF	TGTGCCAGTAGTATACGGGGTCTGAACACTGAAGCTTTCTTT
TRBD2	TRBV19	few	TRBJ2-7	CASSPGTSVYEQYF	TGTGCCAGTAGTCCCGGGACTAGCGTTTACGAGCAGTACTTC
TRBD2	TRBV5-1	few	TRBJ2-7	CASSAGLAGHYEQYF	TGCGCCAGCAGCGCGGGACTAGCGGGCCACTACGAGCAGTACTTC
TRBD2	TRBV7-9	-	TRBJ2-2	CASSLPGLALSGNTGELFF	TGTGCCAGCAGCTTACCCGGACTAGCGCTAAGCGGGAACACCGGGGAGCTGTTTTTT
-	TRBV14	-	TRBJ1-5	CASSPRGDQPQHF	TGTGCCAGCAGCCCCCGGGGCGATCAGCCCCAGCATTTT
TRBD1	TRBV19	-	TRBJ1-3	CASSRIRDSSGNTRYF	TGTGCCAGTAGTAGGATCCGGGACAGCTCTGGAAACACCAGATATTTT
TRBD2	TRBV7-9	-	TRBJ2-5	CASSLGGGGGETQYF	TGTGCCAGCAGCTTAGGGGGGGGAGGAGGTGAGACCCAGTACTTC
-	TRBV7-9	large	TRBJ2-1	CASSPGPEQFF	TGTGCCAGCAGCCCGGGACCTGAGCAGTTCTTC
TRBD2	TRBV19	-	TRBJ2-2	CASSDSGRANTGELFF	TGTGCCAGTAGTGACAGCGGGAGGGCGAACACCGGGGAGCTGTTTTTT
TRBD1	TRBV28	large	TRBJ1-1	CASSLFETGKDTEAFF	TGTGCCAGCAGTTTATTCGAGACAGGGAAGGACACTGAAGCTTTCTTT
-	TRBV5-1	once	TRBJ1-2	CASSLGVASHYGYTF	TGCGCCAGCAGCTTGGGGGTGGCGAGCCACTATGGCTACACCTTC
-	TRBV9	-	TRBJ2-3	CASSVGTAGDTQYF	TGTGCCAGCAGCGTAGGGACAGCAGGAGATACGCAGTATTTT
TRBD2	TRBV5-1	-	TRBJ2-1	CASSLAGGGYNEQFF	TGCGCCAGCAGCTTAGCGGGAGGAGGGTACAATGAGCAGTTCTTC